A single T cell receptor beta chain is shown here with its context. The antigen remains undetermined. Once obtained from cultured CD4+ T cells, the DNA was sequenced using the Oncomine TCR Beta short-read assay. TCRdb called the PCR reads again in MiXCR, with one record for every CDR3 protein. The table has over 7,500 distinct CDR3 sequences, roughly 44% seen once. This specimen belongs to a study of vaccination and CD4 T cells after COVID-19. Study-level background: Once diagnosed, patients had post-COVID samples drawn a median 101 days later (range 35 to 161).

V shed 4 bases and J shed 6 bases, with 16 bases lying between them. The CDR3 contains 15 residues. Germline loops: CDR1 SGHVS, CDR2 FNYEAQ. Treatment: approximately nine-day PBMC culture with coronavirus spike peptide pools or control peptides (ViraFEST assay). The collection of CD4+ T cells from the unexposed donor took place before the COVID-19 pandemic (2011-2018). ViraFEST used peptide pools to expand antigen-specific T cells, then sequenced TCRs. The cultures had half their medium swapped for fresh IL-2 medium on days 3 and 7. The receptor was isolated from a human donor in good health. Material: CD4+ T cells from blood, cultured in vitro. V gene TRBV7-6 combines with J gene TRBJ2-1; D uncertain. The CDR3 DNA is TGTGCCAGCAGCTCTCCTGGGGTGTTTGGCAATGAGCAGTTCTTC. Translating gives CASSSPGVFGNEQFF.